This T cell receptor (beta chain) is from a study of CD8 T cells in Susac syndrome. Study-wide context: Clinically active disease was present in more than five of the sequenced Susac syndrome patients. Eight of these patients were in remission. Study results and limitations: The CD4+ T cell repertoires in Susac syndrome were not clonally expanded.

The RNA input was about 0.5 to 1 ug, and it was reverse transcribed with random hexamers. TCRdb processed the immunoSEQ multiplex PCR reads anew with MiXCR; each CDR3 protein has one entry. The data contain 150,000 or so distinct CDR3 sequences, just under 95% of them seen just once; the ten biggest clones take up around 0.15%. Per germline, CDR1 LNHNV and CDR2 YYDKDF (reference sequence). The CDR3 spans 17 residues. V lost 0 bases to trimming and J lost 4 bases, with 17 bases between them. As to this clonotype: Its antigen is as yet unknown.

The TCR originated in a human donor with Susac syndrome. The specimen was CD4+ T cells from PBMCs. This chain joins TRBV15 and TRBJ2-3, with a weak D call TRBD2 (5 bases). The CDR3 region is CATSRDKRWDYSDTQYF. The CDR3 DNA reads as TGTGCCACCAGCAGAGATAAGCGGTGGGATTATTCAGATACGCAGTATTTT. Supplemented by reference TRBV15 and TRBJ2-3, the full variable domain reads DAMVIQNPRYQVTQFGKPVTLSCSQTLNHNVMYWYQQKSSQAPKLLFHYYDKDFNNEADTPDNFQSRRPNTSFCFLDIRSPGLGDTAMYLCATSRDKRWDYSDTQYFGPGTRLTVL.